The entry below gives a single T cell receptor (beta chain) sequence along with its context. The entry originates in a study of T cell changes during pregnancy in multiple sclerosis. The table came from immunoSEQ multiplex PCR; TCRdb's copy has only in-frame clones and leaves some out. The sample carries roughly 110,000 clones, about 90% recorded once. V lost 6 bases, J lost 4 bases, and 12 bases lay in between. This CDR3 has 13 residues. Germline V lookup: CDR1 SEHNR, CDR2 FQNEAQ (reference sequence). The chain links TRBV7-9 to TRBJ1-2; tentatively, D is TRBD1 (6 bases). The material was peripheral blood, obtained in the third trimester of pregnancy. This receptor was identified in a female donor with multiple sclerosis, enrolled in a pregnancy study. For the CDR3, the DNA is TGTGCCAGCAGTTCCGGACAGCTCTATGGCTACACCTTC. Translated: CASSSGQLYGYTF.